The source of this T cell receptor (beta chain) is a study of breast tumors, draining lymph nodes, adjacent tissues. Study-level findings and limits: That most tumor T cells come from lymph nodes remained unproven. Compared with lymph nodes, tumors were less diverse; compared with nontumor tissue, more. Findings are consistent with lymph node origin and intratumoral expansion of most tumor T cells.

The CDR3 covers 14 residues. V was trimmed by 0 bases and J by 11 bases, leaving 11 bases between them. The germline gives CDR1 MNHEY, CDR2 SMNVEV (reference sequence). This clonotype was recorded at least ten times. Its antigen is as yet unknown. TCRdb re-derived calls from the multiplex PCR reads in MiXCR, one entry per CDR3 protein. The data contain tens of thousands of distinct CDR3 sequences, about 27% of them singletons. Samples came from axillary lymph nodes draining the breast cancer. Sequenced input: axillary lymph node tissue. The TCR originated in a female donor with breast cancer. Some clones in this sample may be carry-over from other donors' samples. This chain connects TRBV27 to TRBJ1-6; D is undetermined. This CDR3 reads CASSLSKFRTPLHF. In DNA form, the CDR3 reads TGTGCCAGCAGTTTATCCAAATTTAGGACACCCCTCCACTTT.